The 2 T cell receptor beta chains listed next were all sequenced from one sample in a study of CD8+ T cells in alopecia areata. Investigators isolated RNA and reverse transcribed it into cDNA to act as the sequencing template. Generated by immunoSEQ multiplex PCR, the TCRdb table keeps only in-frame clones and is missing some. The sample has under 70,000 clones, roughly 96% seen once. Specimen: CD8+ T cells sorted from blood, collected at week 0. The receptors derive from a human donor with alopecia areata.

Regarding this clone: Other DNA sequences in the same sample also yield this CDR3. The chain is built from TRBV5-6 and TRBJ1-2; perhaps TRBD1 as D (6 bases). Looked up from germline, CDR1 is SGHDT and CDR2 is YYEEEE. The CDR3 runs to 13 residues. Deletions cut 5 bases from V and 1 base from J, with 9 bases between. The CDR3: CASSLDSNYGYTF. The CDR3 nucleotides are TGTGCCAGCAGTCTGGACAGTAACTATGGCTACACCTTC.

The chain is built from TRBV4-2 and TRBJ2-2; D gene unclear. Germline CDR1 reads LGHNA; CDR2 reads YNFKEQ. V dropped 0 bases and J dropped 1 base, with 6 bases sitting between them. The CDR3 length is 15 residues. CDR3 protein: CASSQERRNTGELFF. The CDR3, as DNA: TGTGCCAGCAGCCAAGAAAGGCGGAACACCGGGGAGCTGTTTTTT.